What follows describes a single T cell receptor (beta chain). Its specificity is unknown. Reverse transcription of roughly 0.45 to 1 ug RNA was performed with random hexamers. The authors amplified TCR beta CDR3 across 54 Vbeta and 13 Jbeta using immunoSEQ multiplex PCR. TCRdb itself ran the immunoSEQ multiplex PCR reads through MiXCR, one entry per CDR3 protein. There are just under 150,000 distinct CDR3 sequences in the sample; less than 95% occur only once, and nearly 0.085% lies in the top ten. CD8+ and CD4+ T cells taken from blood had their TCR beta sequenced. The sample belongs to a study of CD8 T cells in Susac syndrome. Study results and limitations: As the study acknowledged, the number of individuals who were part of its TCR sequencing and HLA analysis was relatively small.

Germline lookup yields CDR1 LNHDA and CDR2 SQIVND (reference sequence). Deletions cut 7 bases from V and 5 bases from J, with 14 bases between. The CDR3 is made up of 13 amino acids. The sequencing input was CD4+ T cells from PBMCs. The receptor's source is a human donor in good health. The chain combines TRBV19 with TRBJ2-5, with D possibly TRBD1 on 5 matching bases. The CDR3 spells CASTQGRTETQYF. The CDR3 nucleotides are TGTGCCAGTACCCAGGGAAGGACGGAGACCCAGTACTTC.